This T cell receptor beta chain appears in the sequencing data of a study of blood T cell repertoires in COVID-19. The overall study: PBMCs, B-cell-depleted T cells, or T cells provided the cDNA or gDNA that made up the material.

Per the original methods: Amplification of reference gene primers was used by the study to estimate nucleated cell counts. Clones were sequenced by immunoSEQ multiplex PCR, and TCRdb holds only the in-frame ones, with some missing. D and trimming were read from the DNA, whereas the V and J calls and clone size are those reported in that table. The sample consists of about 140,000 clones, roughly 76% of them appearing once. Germline V gene data show CDR1 as SGHDT and CDR2 as YYEEEE. The V end was cut by 3 bases, the J end by 7 bases, with 19 bases between. The CDR3 has 15 residues. The rearrangement links TRBV5-6 to TRBJ1-2; D possibly corresponds to TRBD1 (6 bases). The clonotype was recovered from a woman aged 45-65 years with active or convalescent COVID-19. What was sequenced was peripheral blood. CDR3 region: CASSSTDRRLRGYTF. CDR3 coding DNA: TGTGCCAGCAGCTCGACAGACAGGCGGTTGCGTGGCTACACCTTC.